Below are 20 T cell receptor beta chains sequenced from a single sample in a study of blood T cell repertoires in COVID-19. Sequencing was performed with immunoSEQ multiplex PCR; in TCRdb, only in-frame clones are kept and a portion is missing. The sample contains 450,000 or so clones, roughly 90% of which appear only once. Material for sequencing was peripheral blood. Receptor source: a man aged 18 to 35 with COVID-19, enrolled during active disease.

This chain links TRBV6-5 with TRBJ1-5; D perhaps matches TRBD1 (5 bases). Trimming shortened V by 4 bases and J by 2 bases, and 12 bases separated the two germline ends. The V gene's germline CDR1 is MNHEY and CDR2 SVGAGI. The CDR3 loop spans 15 amino acids. The CDR3 bases are TGTGCCAGCAGTTCGAGGAGGGGAGGCAATCAGCCCCAGCATTTT. Its protein is CASSSRRGGNQPQHF.

The chain is built from TRBV6-5 and TRBJ1-1; D is unresolved. This CDR3 contains 13 residues. The V and J ends lost 6 bases and 0 bases respectively, with 8 bases between them. Germline values: CDR1 MNHEY, CDR2 SVGAGI. The CDR3 spells CASRRIMNTEAFF. CDR3 DNA: TGTGCCAGCAGGCGAATTATGAACACTGAAGCTTTCTTT.

The chain combines TRBV12-3 or TRBV12-4 with TRBJ2-1; TRBD2 might be the D (5 bases). This CDR3 is built from 13 residues. Trimming shortened V by 7 bases and J by 11 bases, and 18 bases separated the two germline ends. CDR3 sequence (DNA): TGTGCCAGCACCTCTGGGGAATCGGGGAAGCAGTTCTTC. Protein sequence: CASTSGESGKQFF.

The gene calls are TRBV7-6 and TRBJ1-4; the match to TRBD1 covers 9 bases. The CDR3 sequence is 14 residues long. Germline V gene sequence: CDR1 SGHVS, CDR2 FNYEAQ. The V and J ends lost 5 bases and 6 bases, in that order; junction bases with no gene match: 4. CDR3 bases: TGTGCCAGCAGCCAATGGGACAGGGATGAAAAACTGTTTTTT. This encodes CASSQWDRDEKLFF.

Concerning this clone: This CDR3 is missing its conserved last phenylalanine or tryptophan, likely due to a read error. It is unclear where the CDR3 begins or ends on the DNA, so no DNA is shown, and the CDR3 is as TCRdb lists it. The chain links TRBV2 to TRBJ1-1; the table's D call, TRBD1, was not checked against the DNA. The CDR3 length is 13 residues, termini included. Germline V lookup: CDR1 SNHLY, CDR2 FYNNEI. The CDR3 here is CASLQGATRPFLL.

The chain recombines TRBV24-1 with TRBJ2-1; D gene ambiguous. V lost 2 bases and J lost 10, with 11 bases in between. CDR1 is KGHDR, CDR2 SFDVKD, per germline. The CDR3 totals 13 residues. CDR3 DNA sequence: TGTGCCACCAGTGATTCCCCCCGCGCGGAGCAGTTCTTC. Translating it yields CATSDSPRAEQFF.

V usage is TRBV3-1 (or the pseudogene TRBV3-2) and J usage is TRBJ2-7, with 13 bases aligning to TRBD2. The CDR3 runs to 13 residues. The J segment lost 7 bases and the V segment lost 6 bases, leaving 3 bases of the junction unmatched. Germline V CDR1 and CDR2: LGHDT, YNNKEL (reference sequence). The CDR3 here is CASRLAGGREQYF. CDR3 DNA: TGTGCCAGCAGACTAGCGGGGGGGCGGGAGCAGTACTTC.

The V and J genes are TRBV6-5 and TRBJ1-3; a weak D match, TRBD1 (5 bases). V was cut by 5 bases and J by 3 bases, with 11 bases left in between. The CDR3 contains 14 residues. Per the germline V gene, CDR1 is MNHEY and CDR2 is SVGAGI. The DNA for the CDR3 is TGTGCCAGCAGTCCAGGGATTTTTGGAAACACCATATATTTT. Translating gives CASSPGIFGNTIYF.

In the case of this clone: The sample carries other DNA sequences with the same CDR3. The chain recombines TRBV10-1 with TRBJ2-6; weak D call: TRBD1 (6 bases). The V end was cut by 3 bases, the J end by 1 base, with 7 bases between. The CDR3 spans 15 residues. Germline V gives CDR1 WNHNN, CDR2 SYGVQD (reference sequence). CDR3 bases: TGCGCCAGCAGTGAAGGGGGTTCTGGGGCCAACGTCCTGACTTTC. Amino acid sequence: CASSEGGSGANVLTF.

This chain uses TRBV6-5 with TRBJ2-7; 14 bases fit TRBD2. J gave up 6 bases and V 5 bases, and 6 bases lay outside the gene matches. Per germline, CDR1 MNHEY and CDR2 SVGAGI. The CDR3 is made up of 15 amino acids. The CDR3 bases are TGTGCCAGCAGTACCGGGACTAGCGGGAGAAGCGAGCAGTACTTC. Translating it yields CASSTGTSGRSEQYF.

The V and J genes are TRBV7-9 and TRBJ2-7, with 7 bases lining up with TRBD1. Germline assignment: CDR1 SEHNR and CDR2 FQNEAQ (reference sequence). V gave up 5 bases and J gave up 0 bases; unmatched junction bases: 4. The CDR3 has 14 residues. CDR3 protein: CASSRDRSSYEQYF. In DNA, the CDR3 is TGTGCCAGCAGCAGGGACAGAAGCTCCTACGAGCAGTACTTC. Full variable domain (missing parts from reference TRBV7-9 and TRBJ2-7): DTGVSQNPRHKITKRGQNVTFRCDPISEHNRLYWYRQTLGQGPEFLTYFQNEAQLEKSRLLSDRFSAERPKGSFSTLEIQRTEQGDSAMYLCASSRDRSSYEQYFGPGTRLTVT.

Here the CDR3 DNA reads TGTGCCAGCTCACCGGGACTAGCGGGGGCCTCTAGCACAGATACGCAGTATTTT. This codes for CASSPGLAGASSTDTQYF. This chain connects TRBV18 to TRBJ2-3; 14 bases are shared with TRBD2. This CDR3 is 18 amino acids long. Germline V gene lookup returns CDR1 KGHSH and CDR2 LQKENI. J lost 0 bases, V lost 3 bases, and 5 bases had no gene match.

The sample holds one count of this clone. CDR3: CASSSSTRLGPNGRETQYF. The CDR3 DNA is TGTGCCAGCAGCTCTAGCACCCGACTGGGACCCAATGGGAGGGAGACCCAGTACTTC. V usage is TRBV7-2 and J usage is TRBJ2-5; possible D gene TRBD2, 6 bases. This CDR3 is built from 19 residues. Germline V lookup: CDR1 SGHTA, CDR2 FQGNSA. V was pared by 4 bases and J by 5 bases, with 29 bases between.

V gene TRBV6-2 or TRBV6-3 combines with J gene TRBJ2-7; D may be TRBD1 (5 bases). V was shortened by 2 bases and J by 7 bases, with 12 bases between the two germline ends. Germline values: CDR1 MNHEY, CDR2 SVGEGT. The CDR3 consists of 13 residues. The DNA of the CDR3 is TGTGCCAGCAGTTACGGGGCCTCTTATGAGCAGTACTTC. Translation gives CASSYGASYEQYF.

The rearrangement links TRBV7-9 to TRBJ2-7; 8 bases map to TRBD2. This CDR3 region has 13 residues. From germline, CDR1 is SEHNR and CDR2 FQNEAQ (reference sequence). Trimming at V came to 5 bases and at J to 7 bases, leaving 7 bases not matched to a gene. This CDR3 reads CASSPGGAGEQYF. The CDR3 bases are TGTGCCAGCAGCCCCGGGGGGGCTGGAGAGCAGTACTTC.

The chain recombines TRBV9 with TRBJ2-7, with TRBD2 matching 8 bases. Germline CDR1 SGDLS, CDR2 YYNGEE. The V and J ends lost 0 bases and 3 bases, in that order; junction bases with no gene match: 5. This CDR3 comprises 15 residues. CDR3 sequence (DNA): TGTGCCAGCAGCGTAGGACCGGGACTAGACTACGAGCAGTACTTC. It yields the protein CASSVGPGLDYEQYF. The full variable domain, rest sourced from reference TRBV9 and TRBJ2-7, is DSGVTQTPKHLITATGQRVTLRCSPRSGDLSVYWYQQSLDQGLQFLIQYYNGEERAKGNILERFSAQQFPDLHSELNLSSLELGDSALYFCASSVGPGLDYEQYFGPGTRLTVT.

This sequence joins TRBV18 and TRBJ2-2; 9 bases map to TRBD1. The CDR3 has 17 amino acids. The germline gives CDR1 KGHSH, CDR2 LQKENI. V trimming: 0 bases; J trimming: 6 bases; junction bases outside the gene matches: 8. The CDR3 is CASSPPSGTGLPGELFF. The CDR3 DNA follows: TGTGCCAGCTCACCACCTTCCGGGACAGGGCTTCCCGGGGAGCTGTTTTTT.

This chain connects TRBV13 to TRBJ2-3, with TRBD2 matching over 10 bases. The ends lost 6 bases at V and 4 bases at J; junction bases unmatched: 7. The CDR3 covers 15 residues. In germline, CDR1 is PRHDT, CDR2 FYEKMQ (reference sequence). This CDR3 reads CASRQAGGWSDTQYF. The CDR3 DNA reads as TGTGCCAGCAGACAAGCGGGAGGGTGGTCAGATACGCAGTATTTT. The variable domain in full, completed from reference TRBV13 and TRBJ2-3, reads AAGVIQSPRHLIKEKRETATLKCYPIPRHDTVYWYQQGPGQDPQFLISFYEKMQSDKGSIPDRFSAQQFSDYHSELNMSSLELGDSALYFCASRQAGGWSDTQYFGPGTRLTVL.

The chain has TRBV9 and TRBJ2-7; 9 nucleotides agree with TRBD1. Germline V gene data show CDR1 as SGDLS and CDR2 as YYNGEE. V shed 2 bases, J shed 4 bases, and the junction held 7 bases outside the gene matches. This CDR3 comprises 15 residues. The CDR3 protein is CASSVYGTGSYEQYF. As DNA, the CDR3 is TGTGCCAGCAGCGTTTACGGGACAGGGTCATACGAGCAGTACTTC.

V gene TRBV15 combines with J gene TRBJ2-3, with D maybe TRBD2 (5 bases). Per the germline V gene, CDR1 is LNHNV and CDR2 is YYDKDF (reference sequence). The CDR3 contains 15 residues. Trimming removed 0 bases at V and 3 bases at J, with 10 bases between. CDR3 DNA: TGTGCCACCAGCAGAGATAGCGCGAAGACAGATACGCAGTATTTT. Translation gives CATSRDSAKTDTQYF.